This is a list of T cell receptor beta chains from one sample in a study of T cells in Graves' hyperthyroidism and ophthalmopathy. Each CDR3 protein gets one entry after TCRdb re-called the multiplex PCR reads with MiXCR. This repertoire shows approximately 400,000 distinct CDR3 sequences, just under 25% found once; its top ten account for more than 60%. The sample was blood. Source of these receptors: a man aged 45-65 years with Graves' hyperthyroidism. The CDR3 runs from the conserved cysteine through the conserved F or W. The D gene is left open where the match is weak. Size tells how often a clone was seen (once, few, many) or the class of an expanded clone, and some rows leave it out.

d_gene: TRBD2
v_gene: TRBV6-6
j_gene: TRBJ2-1
abundance: many
CDR3aa: CASSYLVAGTYNEQFF
CDR3nt: TGTGCCAGCAGTTACTTGGTAGCGGGGACCTACAATGAGCAGTTCTTC

d_gene: TRBD1
v_gene: TRBV20-1
j_gene: TRBJ2-7
abundance: few
CDR3aa: CSASRTGDWNEQYF
CDR3nt: TGCAGTGCTAGTCGGACAGGGGACTGGAACGAGCAGTACTTC

d_gene: -
v_gene: TRBV24-1
j_gene: TRBJ2-1
abundance: -
CDR3aa: CATSDPGGGSRNEQFF
CDR3nt: TGTGCCACCAGTGATCCAGGGGGGGGGAGTCGGAATGAGCAGTTCTTC

d_gene: TRBD1
v_gene: TRBV27
j_gene: TRBJ1-5
abundance: few
CDR3aa: CASSPSGTGHQPQHF
CDR3nt: TGTGCCAGCAGCCCCAGCGGGACAGGCCATCAGCCCCAGCATTTT

d_gene: TRBD1
v_gene: TRBV20-1
j_gene: TRBJ1-1
abundance: -
CDR3aa: CSAREDETGDSLLSTEAFF
CDR3nt: TGCAGTGCTAGAGAGGACGAAACAGGGGACTCCCTACTAAGCACTGAAGCTTTCTTT

d_gene: -
v_gene: TRBV6-9
j_gene: TRBJ1-1
abundance: -
CDR3aa: CASTHSTGEAFF
CDR3nt: TGTGCCAGCACCCATTCGACAGGCGAAGCTTTCTTT

d_gene: TRBD1
v_gene: TRBV25-1
j_gene: TRBJ1-4
abundance: -
CDR3aa: CASSGQGRGVNEKLFF
CDR3nt: TGTGCCAGCAGCGGACAGGGGAGGGGGGTGAATGAAAAACTGTTTTTT

d_gene: TRBD1
v_gene: TRBV11-2
j_gene: TRBJ2-7
abundance: many
CDR3aa: CASRGTGGAYEQYF
CDR3nt: TGTGCCAGCAGGGGGACAGGGGGCGCTTACGAGCAGTACTTC

d_gene: -
v_gene: TRBV9
j_gene: TRBJ2-1
abundance: few
CDR3aa: CASSTGLSRSYNEQFF
CDR3nt: TGTGCCAGCAGCACCGGGCTAAGCCGCTCCTACAATGAGCAGTTCTTC

d_gene: -
v_gene: TRBV7-9
j_gene: TRBJ2-7
abundance: -
CDR3aa: CASSFVWYEQYF
CDR3nt: TGTGCCAGCAGCTTTGTTTGGTACGAGCAGTACTTC

d_gene: TRBD2
v_gene: TRBV5-4
j_gene: TRBJ2-1
abundance: -
CDR3aa: CASSLDGRAHNEQFF
CDR3nt: TGTGCCAGCAGCTTGGACGGGAGGGCCCACAATGAGCAGTTCTTC

d_gene: -
v_gene: TRBV12-3/TRBV12-4
j_gene: TRBJ2-5
abundance: many
CDR3aa: CASSFRLGVRETQYF
CDR3nt: TGTGCCAGCAGTTTCCGGTTGGGTGTTCGGGAGACCCAGTACTTC

d_gene: -
v_gene: TRBV24-1
j_gene: TRBJ2-1
abundance: -
CDR3aa: CATSDWAEFNEQFF
CDR3nt: TGTGCCACCAGTGATTGGGCGGAATTCAATGAGCAGTTCTTC

d_gene: TRBD2
v_gene: TRBV29-1
j_gene: TRBJ2-5
abundance: few
CDR3aa: CSVPRGGETQYF
CDR3nt: TGCAGCGTCCCCCGGGGGGGGGAGACCCAGTACTTC

d_gene: TRBD2
v_gene: TRBV20-1
j_gene: TRBJ2-7
abundance: -
CDR3aa: CSARARGLAGDYEQYF
CDR3nt: TGCAGTGCTAGGGCCCGCGGGCTAGCGGGCGACTACGAGCAGTACTTC

d_gene: TRBD2
v_gene: TRBV7-2
j_gene: TRBJ2-2
abundance: -
CDR3aa: CASSLVGSGSFTGELFF
CDR3nt: TGTGCCAGCAGCTTAGTCGGTAGCGGGAGTTTCACCGGGGAGCTGTTTTTT

d_gene: -
v_gene: TRBV7-9
j_gene: TRBJ2-7
abundance: many
CDR3aa: CAVGTGEAYEQYF
CDR3nt: TGTGCCGTTGGGACGGGAGAGGCGTACGAGCAGTACTTC

d_gene: -
v_gene: TRBV5-1
j_gene: TRBJ1-6
abundance: -
CDR3aa: CASSSQGTEFAPLHF
CDR3nt: TGCGCCAGCAGCTCTCAGGGGACCGAGTTCGCTCCCCTCCACTTT

d_gene: TRBD1
v_gene: TRBV3-1
j_gene: TRBJ2-7
abundance: many
CDR3aa: CASSPAGTGGYEQYF
CDR3nt: TGTGCCAGCAGCCCTGCCGGGACAGGGGGCTACGAGCAGTACTTC

d_gene: TRBD1
v_gene: TRBV6-1
j_gene: TRBJ2-2
abundance: -
CDR3aa: CASSLVGQANTGELFF
CDR3nt: TGTGCCAGCAGCCTGGTCGGACAGGCGAACACCGGGGAGCTGTTTTTT

d_gene: TRBD1
v_gene: TRBV6-2/TRBV6-3
j_gene: TRBJ2-7
abundance: -
CDR3aa: CASTDRMYEQYF
CDR3nt: TGTGCCAGCACGGACAGGATGTACGAGCAGTACTTC

d_gene: -
v_gene: TRBV5-1
j_gene: TRBJ1-3
abundance: few
CDR3aa: CASSLRPHSGNTIYF
CDR3nt: TGCGCCAGCAGCTTGAGGCCCCACTCTGGAAACACCATATATTTT

d_gene: TRBD2
v_gene: TRBV20-1
j_gene: TRBJ2-5
abundance: -
CDR3aa: CSARDSGLADPQETQYF
CDR3nt: TGCAGTGCTAGAGACTCGGGACTAGCGGACCCTCAAGAGACCCAGTACTTC

d_gene: TRBD2
v_gene: TRBV6-1
j_gene: TRBJ2-3
abundance: few
CDR3aa: CASRSAGGPDTQYF
CDR3nt: TGTGCCAGCAGATCGGCGGGAGGGCCAGATACGCAGTATTTT

d_gene: -
v_gene: TRBV12-3/TRBV12-4
j_gene: TRBJ2-1
abundance: -
CDR3aa: CASSLTGKQFF
CDR3nt: TGTGCCAGCAGTTTGACTGGTAAGCAGTTCTTC

d_gene: -
v_gene: TRBV30
j_gene: TRBJ1-2
abundance: many
CDR3aa: CAWSVQGYYGYTF
CDR3nt: TGTGCCTGGAGTGTCCAGGGTTACTATGGCTACACCTTC

d_gene: -
v_gene: TRBV2
j_gene: TRBJ2-1
abundance: many
CDR3aa: CASSYGNNEQFF
CDR3nt: TGTGCCAGCAGCTACGGGAACAATGAGCAGTTCTTC

d_gene: TRBD2
v_gene: TRBV12-3/TRBV12-4
j_gene: TRBJ2-6
abundance: -
CDR3aa: CASSSPGLAGVTGANVLTF
CDR3nt: TGTGCCAGCAGTTCCCCGGGACTAGCGGGAGTAACCGGGGCCAACGTCCTGACTTTC

d_gene: -
v_gene: TRBV7-2
j_gene: TRBJ2-3
abundance: -
CDR3aa: CASSPGGTGDTQYF
CDR3nt: TGTGCCAGCAGCCCGGGAGGGACAGGAGATACGCAGTATTTT

d_gene: -
v_gene: TRBV2
j_gene: TRBJ2-1
abundance: -
CDR3aa: CANNPGRSYNEQFF
CDR3nt: TGTGCCAACAACCCGGGACGGTCCTACAATGAGCAGTTCTTC

d_gene: -
v_gene: TRBV7-2
j_gene: TRBJ1-2
abundance: -
CDR3aa: CASSQGGRGRANGYTF
CDR3nt: TGTGCCAGCAGCCAAGGAGGTCGGGGCCGGGCGAATGGCTACACCTTC

d_gene: -
v_gene: TRBV7-2
j_gene: TRBJ2-2
abundance: many
CDR3aa: CASSFIPGSTGELFF
CDR3nt: TGTGCCAGCAGCTTTATCCCCGGAAGCACCGGGGAGCTGTTTTTT

d_gene: -
v_gene: TRBV29-1
j_gene: TRBJ2-2
abundance: -
CDR3aa: CSGGFGGELFF
CDR3nt: TGCAGCGGTGGGTTTGGCGGGGAGCTGTTTTTT

d_gene: -
v_gene: TRBV7-9
j_gene: TRBJ2-5
abundance: many
CDR3aa: CATSPLGSQETQYF
CDR3nt: TGTGCCACCTCACCCCTAGGGAGTCAAGAGACCCAGTACTTC

d_gene: TRBD2
v_gene: TRBV28
j_gene: TRBJ2-1
abundance: many
CDR3aa: CASSPLIGTSGSGNEQFF
CDR3nt: TGTGCCAGCAGTCCATTAATCGGGACTAGCGGGAGTGGGAATGAGCAGTTCTTC

d_gene: TRBD2
v_gene: TRBV7-2
j_gene: TRBJ2-5
abundance: few
CDR3aa: CASSQNSGGRAQYF
CDR3nt: TGTGCCAGCAGCCAAAACTCTGGCGGGAGGGCCCAGTACTTC

d_gene: TRBD2
v_gene: TRBV5-1
j_gene: TRBJ2-7
abundance: few
CDR3aa: CASASGSSEQYF
CDR3nt: TGCGCCAGCGCTAGCGGGAGTAGCGAGCAGTACTTC

d_gene: -
v_gene: TRBV6-2/TRBV6-3
j_gene: TRBJ2-1
abundance: few
CDR3aa: CASSSRLGSLNNEQFF
CDR3nt: TGTGCCAGCAGTTCCCGATTGGGGAGCTTAAACAATGAGCAGTTCTTC

d_gene: -
v_gene: TRBV28
j_gene: TRBJ1-2
abundance: -
CDR3aa: CASRFGGSGQTGGYTF
CDR3nt: TGTGCCAGCCGTTTCGGGGGCTCCGGACAGACGGGGGGCTACACCTTC

d_gene: -
v_gene: TRBV12-3/TRBV12-4
j_gene: TRBJ2-1
abundance: -
CDR3aa: CASSLERSGQFF
CDR3nt: TGTGCCAGCAGTTTAGAACGCTCTGGGCAGTTCTTC

d_gene: -
v_gene: TRBV20-1
j_gene: TRBJ2-5
abundance: -
CDR3aa: CSARVVQWKTQYF
CDR3nt: TGCAGTGCTAGAGTGGTGCAGTGGAAGACCCAGTACTTC

d_gene: -
v_gene: TRBV20-1
j_gene: TRBJ1-4
abundance: -
CDR3aa: CGARGPSGDEKLFF
CDR3nt: TGCGGTGCTAGAGGTCCTTCGGGGGATGAAAAACTGTTTTTT

d_gene: -
v_gene: TRBV5-1
j_gene: TRBJ2-1
abundance: -
CDR3aa: CASSFALRDDQFF
CDR3nt: TGCGCCAGCAGCTTTGCGTTGAGGGATGATCAGTTCTTC